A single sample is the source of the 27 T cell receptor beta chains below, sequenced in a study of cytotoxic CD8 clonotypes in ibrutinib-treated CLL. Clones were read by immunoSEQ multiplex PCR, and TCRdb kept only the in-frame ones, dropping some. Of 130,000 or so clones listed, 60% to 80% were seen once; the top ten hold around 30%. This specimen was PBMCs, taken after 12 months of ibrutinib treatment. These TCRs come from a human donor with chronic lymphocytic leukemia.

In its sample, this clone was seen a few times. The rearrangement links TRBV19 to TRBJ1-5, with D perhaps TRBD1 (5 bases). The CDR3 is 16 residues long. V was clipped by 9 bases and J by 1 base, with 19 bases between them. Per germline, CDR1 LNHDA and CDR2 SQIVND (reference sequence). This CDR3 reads CASMDGGGWSNQPQHF. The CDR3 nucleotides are TGTGCCAGCATGGACGGGGGAGGTTGGAGCAATCAGCCCCAGCATTTT.

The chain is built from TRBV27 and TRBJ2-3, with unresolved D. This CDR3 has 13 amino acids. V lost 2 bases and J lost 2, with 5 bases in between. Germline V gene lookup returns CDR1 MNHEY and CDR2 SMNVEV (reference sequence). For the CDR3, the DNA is TGTGCCAGCAGTTTAGGGTTCACAGATACGCAGTATTTT. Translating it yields CASSLGFTDTQYF.

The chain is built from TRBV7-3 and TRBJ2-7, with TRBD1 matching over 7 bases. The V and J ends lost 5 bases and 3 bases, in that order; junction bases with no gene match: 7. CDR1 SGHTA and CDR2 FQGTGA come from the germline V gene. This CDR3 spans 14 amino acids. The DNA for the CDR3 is TGTGCCAGCAGCCGGGACAGCCCGGACTACGAGCAGTACTTC. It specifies CASSRDSPDYEQYF.

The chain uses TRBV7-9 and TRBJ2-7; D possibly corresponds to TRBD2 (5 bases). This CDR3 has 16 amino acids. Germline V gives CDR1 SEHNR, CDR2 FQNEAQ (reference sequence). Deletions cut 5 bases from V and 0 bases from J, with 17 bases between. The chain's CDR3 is CASSPFEAGISYEQYF. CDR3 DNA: TGTGCCAGCAGCCCCTTTGAGGCGGGCATCTCCTACGAGCAGTACTTC.

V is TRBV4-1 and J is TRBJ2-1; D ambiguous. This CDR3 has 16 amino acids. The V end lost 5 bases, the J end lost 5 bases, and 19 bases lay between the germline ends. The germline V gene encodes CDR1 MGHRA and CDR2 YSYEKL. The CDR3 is CASSGVGAESHNEQFF. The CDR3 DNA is TGCGCCAGCAGCGGCGTGGGCGCCGAGAGCCACAATGAGCAGTTCTTC.

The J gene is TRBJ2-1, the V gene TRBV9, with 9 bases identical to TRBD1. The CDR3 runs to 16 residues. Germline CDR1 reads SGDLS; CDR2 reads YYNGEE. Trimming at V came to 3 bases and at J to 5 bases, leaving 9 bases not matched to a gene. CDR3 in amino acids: CASSGPGTGPNNEQFF. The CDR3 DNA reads TGTGCCAGCAGCGGTCCCGGGACAGGGCCGAACAATGAGCAGTTCTTC.

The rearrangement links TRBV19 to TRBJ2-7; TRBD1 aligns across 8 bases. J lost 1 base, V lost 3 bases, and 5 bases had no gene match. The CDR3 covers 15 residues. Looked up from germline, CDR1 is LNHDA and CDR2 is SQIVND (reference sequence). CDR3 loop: CASSIYGQGSYEQYF. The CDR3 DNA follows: TGTGCCAGTAGTATTTACGGACAGGGTTCCTACGAGCAGTACTTC.

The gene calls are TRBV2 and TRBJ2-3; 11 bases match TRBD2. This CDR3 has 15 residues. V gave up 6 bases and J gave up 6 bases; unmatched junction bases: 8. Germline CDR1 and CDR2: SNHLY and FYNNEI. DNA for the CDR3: TGTGCCAGCAGCTTTAGCGGGGGGGCCACCGATACGCAGTATTTT. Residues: CASSFSGGATDTQYF. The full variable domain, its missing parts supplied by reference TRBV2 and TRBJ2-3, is EPEVTQTPSHQVTQMGQEVILRCVPISNHLYFYWYRQILGQKVEFLVSFYNNEISEKSEIFDDQFSVERPDGSNFTLKIRSTKLEDSAMYFCASSFSGGATDTQYFGPGTRLTVL.

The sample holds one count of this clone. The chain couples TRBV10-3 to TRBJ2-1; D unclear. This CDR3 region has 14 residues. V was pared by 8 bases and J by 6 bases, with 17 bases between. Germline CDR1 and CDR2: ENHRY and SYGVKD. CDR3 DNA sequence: TGTGCCATCCGTTTGGGGATAATGAGCAATGAGCAGTTCTTC. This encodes CAIRLGIMSNEQFF.

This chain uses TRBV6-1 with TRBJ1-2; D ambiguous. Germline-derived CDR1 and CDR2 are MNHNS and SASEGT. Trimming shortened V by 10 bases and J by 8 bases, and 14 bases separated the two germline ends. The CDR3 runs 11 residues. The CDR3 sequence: CATWSARGYTF. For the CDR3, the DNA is TGTGCCACTTGGAGCGCTAGGGGCTACACCTTC.

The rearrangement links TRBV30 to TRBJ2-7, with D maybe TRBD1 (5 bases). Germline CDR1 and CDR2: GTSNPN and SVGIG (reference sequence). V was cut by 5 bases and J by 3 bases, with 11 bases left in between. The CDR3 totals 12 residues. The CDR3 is CAWGGAYYEQYF. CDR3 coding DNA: TGTGCCTGGGGTGGGGCTTACTACGAGCAGTACTTC.

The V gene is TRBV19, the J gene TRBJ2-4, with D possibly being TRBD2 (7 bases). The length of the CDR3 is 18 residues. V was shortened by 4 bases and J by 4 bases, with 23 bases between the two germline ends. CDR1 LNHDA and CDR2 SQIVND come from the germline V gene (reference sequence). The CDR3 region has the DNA TGTGCCAGTAGTACTTTAAGGGGGGGTCGGGGAGCAAAAAACATTCAGTACTTC. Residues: CASSTLRGGRGAKNIQYF.

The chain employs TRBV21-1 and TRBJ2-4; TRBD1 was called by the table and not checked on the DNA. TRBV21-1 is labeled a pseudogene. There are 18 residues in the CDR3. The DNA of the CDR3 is TGTGCCAGCAGCAAAGAAGGGGCCGGGTGGGAAGCCAAAAACATTCAGTACTTC. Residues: CASSKEGAGWEAKNIQYF.

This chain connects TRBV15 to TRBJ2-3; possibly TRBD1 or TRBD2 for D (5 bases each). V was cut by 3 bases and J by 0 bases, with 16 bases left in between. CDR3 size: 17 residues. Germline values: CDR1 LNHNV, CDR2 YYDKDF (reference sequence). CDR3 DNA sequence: TGTGCCACCAGCAGTCAACGGGGCCACTCTAGCACAGATACGCAGTATTTT. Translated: CATSSQRGHSSTDTQYF. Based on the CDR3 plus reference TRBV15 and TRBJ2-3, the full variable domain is DAMVIQNPRYQVTQFGKPVTLSCSQTLNHNVMYWYQQKSSQAPKLLFHYYDKDFNNEADTPDNFQSRRPNTSFCFLDIRSPGLGDTAMYLCATSSQRGHSSTDTQYFGPGTRLTVL.

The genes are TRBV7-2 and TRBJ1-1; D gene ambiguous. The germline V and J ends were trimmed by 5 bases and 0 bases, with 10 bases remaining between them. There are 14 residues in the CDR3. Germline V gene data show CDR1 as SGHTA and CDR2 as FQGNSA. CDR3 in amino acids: CASSLSSVNTEAFF. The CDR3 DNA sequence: TGTGCCAGCAGCCTGTCTTCAGTGAACACTGAAGCTTTCTTT.

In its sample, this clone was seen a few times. The CDR3: CASSPSSGVYNEQFF. The DNA of the CDR3 is TGTGCCAGCAGCCCCTCGAGCGGGGTTTACAATGAGCAGTTCTTC. The chain uses TRBV7-3 and TRBJ2-1; 7 nucleotides line up with TRBD2. The CDR3 is made up of 15 amino acids. The V and J ends lost 5 bases and 4 bases, in that order; junction bases with no gene match: 8. Germline assignment: CDR1 SGHTA and CDR2 FQGTGA.

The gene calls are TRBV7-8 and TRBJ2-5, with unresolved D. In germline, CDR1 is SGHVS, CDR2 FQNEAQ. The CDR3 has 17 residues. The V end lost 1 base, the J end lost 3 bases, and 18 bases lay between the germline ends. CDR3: CASSLVGSGWAEETQYF. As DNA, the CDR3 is TGTGCCAGCAGCTTAGTTGGATCAGGCTGGGCAGAAGAGACCCAGTACTTC. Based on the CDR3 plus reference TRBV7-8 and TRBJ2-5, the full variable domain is GAGVSQSPRYKVAKRGQDVALRCDPISGHVSLFWYQQALGQGPEFLTYFQNEAQLDKSGLPSDRFFAERPEGSVSTLKIQRTQQEDSAVYLCASSLVGSGWAEETQYFGPGTRLLVL.

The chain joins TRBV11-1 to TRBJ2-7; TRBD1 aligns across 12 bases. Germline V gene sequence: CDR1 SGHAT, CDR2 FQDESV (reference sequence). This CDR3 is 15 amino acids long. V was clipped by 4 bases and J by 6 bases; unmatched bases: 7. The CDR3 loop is CASSSGTGGAGEQYF. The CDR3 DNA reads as TGTGCCAGCAGCTCCGGGACAGGGGGCGCGGGCGAGCAGTACTTC.

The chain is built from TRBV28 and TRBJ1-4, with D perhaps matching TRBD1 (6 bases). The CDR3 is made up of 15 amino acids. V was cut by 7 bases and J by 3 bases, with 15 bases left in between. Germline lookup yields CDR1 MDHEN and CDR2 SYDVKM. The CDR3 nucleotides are TGTGCCAGCATCGATATAGGGGGTTCTAATGAAAAACTGTTTTTT. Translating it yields CASIDIGGSNEKLFF.

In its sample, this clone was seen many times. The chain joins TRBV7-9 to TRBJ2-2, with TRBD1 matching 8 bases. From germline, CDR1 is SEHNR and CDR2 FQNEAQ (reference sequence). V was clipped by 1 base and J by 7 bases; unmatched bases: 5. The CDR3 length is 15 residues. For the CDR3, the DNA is TGTGCCAGCAGCTTAGATCAGGGGGCGGTCGGGGAGCTGTTTTTT. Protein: CASSLDQGAVGELFF.

The CDR3: CASSTDRGTYEQYF. In DNA, the CDR3 is TGTGCCAGCAGCACCGACAGGGGGACCTACGAGCAGTACTTC. The rearrangement joins TRBV7-2 to TRBJ2-7; TRBD1 matches at 9 bases. The CDR3 is 14 residues long. Germline values: CDR1 SGHTA, CDR2 FQGNSA. J gave up 2 bases and V 5 bases, and 4 bases lay outside the gene matches.

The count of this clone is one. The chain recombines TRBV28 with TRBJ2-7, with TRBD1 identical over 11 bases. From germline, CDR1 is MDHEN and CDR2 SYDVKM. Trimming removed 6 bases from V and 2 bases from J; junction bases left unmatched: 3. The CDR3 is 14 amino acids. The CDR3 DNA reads TGTGCCAGCAGGGGACAGGGGGTTACCTACGAGCAGTACTTC. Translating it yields CASRGQGVTYEQYF.

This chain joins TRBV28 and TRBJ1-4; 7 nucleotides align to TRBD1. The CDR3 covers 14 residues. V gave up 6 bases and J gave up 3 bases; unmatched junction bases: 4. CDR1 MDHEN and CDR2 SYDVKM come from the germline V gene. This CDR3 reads CASRRGQSNEKLFF. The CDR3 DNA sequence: TGTGCCAGCAGGAGGGGACAGTCTAATGAAAAACTGTTTTTT.

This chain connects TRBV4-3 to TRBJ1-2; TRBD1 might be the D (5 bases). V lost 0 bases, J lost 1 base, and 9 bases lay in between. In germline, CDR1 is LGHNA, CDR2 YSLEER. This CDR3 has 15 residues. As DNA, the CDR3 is TGCGCCAGCAGCCAAGAACGGGGCCTTAACTATGGCTACACCTTC. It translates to CASSQERGLNYGYTF.

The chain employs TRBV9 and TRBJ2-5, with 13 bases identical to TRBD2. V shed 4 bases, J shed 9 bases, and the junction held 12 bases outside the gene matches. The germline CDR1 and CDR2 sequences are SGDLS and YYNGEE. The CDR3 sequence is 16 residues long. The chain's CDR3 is CASSSPGTSGGVAQYF. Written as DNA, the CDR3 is TGTGCCAGCAGCTCCCCGGGAACTAGCGGGGGGGTAGCCCAGTACTTC.

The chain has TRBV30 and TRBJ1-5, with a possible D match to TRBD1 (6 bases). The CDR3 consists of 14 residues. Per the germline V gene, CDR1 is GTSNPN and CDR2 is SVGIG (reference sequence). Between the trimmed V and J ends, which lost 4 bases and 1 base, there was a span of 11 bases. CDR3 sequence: CAWKKGGSNQPQHF. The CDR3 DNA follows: TGTGCCTGGAAGAAGGGGGGCAGCAATCAGCCCCAGCATTTT. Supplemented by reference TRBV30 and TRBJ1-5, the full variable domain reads SQTIHQWPATLVQPVGSPLSLECTVEGTSNPNLYWYRQAAGRGLQLLFYSVGIGQISSEVPQNLSASRPQDRQFILSSKKLLLSDSGFYLCAWKKGGSNQPQHFGDGTRLSIL.

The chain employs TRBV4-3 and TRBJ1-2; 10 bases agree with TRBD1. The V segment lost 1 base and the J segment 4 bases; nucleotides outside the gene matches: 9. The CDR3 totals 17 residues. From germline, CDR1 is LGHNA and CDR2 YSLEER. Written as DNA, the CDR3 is TGCGCCAGCAGCCAAGGCCTGGAGACAGGGGGCATCTATGGCTACACCTTC. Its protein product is CASSQGLETGGIYGYTF.